This T cell receptor beta chain was observed in a study of control samples from healthy donors and cancer patients (dated by TCRdb to about 2020). Library prep was done by the immunoSEQ multiplex PCR assay. TCRdb mirrors the immuneACCESS table, restricted to in-frame sequences. Some clones are absent from its copies; in checked studies, under half trace to an unresolved V gene, and the reason for the others is unknown. For this sample the table gives around 29,000 clones, of which around 79% were detected only once. The ten biggest clones cover roughly 21% of the sample. Per the germline V gene (reference sequence), LGHDT is the CDR1 and YNNKEL is the CDR2. The CDR3 covers 13 residues, taking in both the cysteine and the phenylalanine. This entry keeps only the CDR3 DNA: 39 bases, framed from base 1. V is clipped by 1 base and J by 4 bases, and the sequence between their germline boundaries is 8 bases long.

In the case of this clone: Its recognized antigen is unknown. No much larger clone exists at a distance of one base, and base qualities are not known.

The receptor was derived from a man aged 60 to 75 with head and neck cancer. Sequenced sample: PBMCs. The chain uses TRBV3-1 (or the pseudogene TRBV3-2) and TRBJ2-7; the D gene is possibly TRBD1, with 5 bases matching. The nucleotide sequence is given as TGTGCCAGCAGCCAAGGGACATCGTACGAGCAGTACTTC. It codes for CASSQGTSYEQYF.